The source of this T cell receptor (beta chain) is a study of blood T cell repertoires in COVID-19. Cohort placement rested on clinical history that participants reported themselves. How the authors handled the data: Nucleated cell number was recorded as an estimate derived from reference gene primer amplification. Here immunoSEQ multiplex PCR was the method, and the copy in TCRdb shows in-frame clones only, minus some. From that table come the V and J calls and clone size; the DNA was used to work out D and trimming. Altogether almost 500,000 clones are present, roughly nine tenths being singletons, with the ten largest covering roughly 8.5%. The sample was PBMCs or T cells enriched from blood (not recorded which). The sequence was obtained from a woman aged 55 to 70 who had recovered from COVID-19.

CDR3: CASSMDRPLNSPLHF. The CDR3 nucleotides read TGTGCCAGTAGTATGGACAGGCCCCTTAATTCACCCCTCCACTTT. V is TRBV19 and J is TRBJ1-6, with 7 bases identical to TRBD1. The CDR3 is 15 residues long. Germline V gives CDR1 LNHDA, CDR2 SQIVND (reference sequence). V shed 3 bases and J 6 bases; nucleotides not matched to a gene: 5.